This T cell receptor (beta chain) was obtained from a study of OX40 agonist ivuxolimab in advanced cancers. General notes on the study: The costimulatory receptor OX40 (CD134) was targeted by ivuxolimab, a fully human IgG2 agonistic monoclonal antibody. In the dose-escalation cohort, 75% to 85% of patients were male, and the mean age was roughly 60 years with a range of roughly 23 to 90. Of the approximately 50 dose-escalation patients, hepatocellular carcinoma was present in about 19, melanoma in roughly 15, renal cell carcinoma in 9 and head and neck cancer in 9. The paper describes the monotherapy dose-escalation part (N of about 47 patients) of the phase I trial of ivuxolimab. Intravenous ivuxolimab was administered to patients every 2 weeks at six dose levels: 0.01, 0.1, 0.3, 1.5, 3 and 10 mg/kg. Patients were allowed to have had prior anti-PD-1, anti-PD-L1 or anti-CTLA-4 therapy, and around 43% of the dose-escalation patients had been treated with checkpoint inhibitors. Partial responses were achieved by three dose-escalation patients, of whom one had hepatocellular carcinoma and two had cutaneous melanoma. Peripheral TCRbeta sequencing was intended to test whether TCR sequence diversity was altered and clonal T-cell expansion was caused by ivuxolimab. Study-level results and caveats: On average, CD8+ T cells showed more expanded clones than CD4+ T cells after ivuxolimab. Low levels of normalized T-cell clonal expansion were also seen in some patients who did not respond. In partial responders in the 0.1-3.0 mg/kg groups, normalized peripheral clonal expansion was found to be among the lowest, especially among CD8+ T cells. At doses of 0.1 to 3.0 mg/kg, clonal expansion of both CD4+ and CD8+ blood T cells was observed from baseline to week 6. Which antigens the clonally expanded peripheral T cells were specific for was not determined.

To sequence the TCRbeta CDR3 region, genomic DNA was isolated from the sorted cells. The immunoSEQ Assay was used to sequence the TCRbeta CDR3 regions. Imported from immuneACCESS, the table was reduced by TCRdb to in-frame sequences with V and J called. These copies leave out some clones; in studies compared against another copy, an unresolved V gene accounts for under half, and the cause of the remainder is not known. In this sample the table shows approximately 50,000 clones, roughly 91% of which occur a single time. Approximately 0.8% of the sample is held by the ten biggest clonotypes. The trial excluded patients who had a history of autoimmune disease or who were on systemic immunosuppression. Peripheral blood for TCR sequencing was collected from all dose cohorts at baseline, on cycle 4 day 1, and on cycle 7 day 1. Samples came from an open-label, multicenter, first-in-human phase I dose-escalation trial of ivuxolimab. Adults with locally advanced or metastatic melanoma, renal cell, hepatocellular, or head and neck squamous cell carcinoma were enrolled in the trial. CD4+ and CD8+ T cells were sorted separately from peripheral blood before TCR sequencing.

With regard to this clone: Its recognized antigen is unknown. Base qualities were left out, and no much larger clone turns up one base away.

V drops 5 bases and J drops 0 bases, leaving 14 bases in between. The germline V gene supplies CDR1 SGHTA and CDR2 FQGNSA. The cysteine opens and the phenylalanine closes a CDR3 of 17 amino acids. Only the CDR3 region is kept as DNA, spanning 51 bases read in frame from base 1. The chain is encoded by TRBV7-2 joined to TRBJ2-6; TRBD2 is possibly the D segment (5 matching bases). The TCR comes from an adult with an advanced solid tumor such as melanoma, head and neck, liver or kidney cancer. Sample: CD4+ or CD8+ T cells sorted from blood, taken in a trial of the OX40 agonist ivuxolimab. The CDR3 protein is CASSPIFRDSGANVLTF. Here is the DNA: TGTGCCAGCAGCCCGATTTTCCGGGACTCTGGGGCCAACGTCCTGACTTTC.